The 32 T cell receptor beta chains below all came from one sample that was sequenced in a study of Tregs in tolerant kidney transplant recipients. Generated by immunoSEQ multiplex PCR, the TCRdb table keeps only in-frame clones and is missing some. The sample comprises 92,000 or so clones, more than 90% of which are singletons, and roughly 5% rests with the top ten. The sample was CD8+ T cells from blood. The receptors originated from a human donor in good health.

The chain recombines TRBV6-5 with TRBJ1-4; the D is unclear. V lost 4 bases and J 5 bases, leaving 11 bases between the germline ends. Germline V gene lookup returns CDR1 MNHEY and CDR2 SVGAGI. The CDR3 length is 14 residues. CDR3 nucleotides: TGTGCCAGCAGTTTATCCTCCTTAAATGAAAAACTGTTTTTT. Encoded protein: CASSLSSLNEKLFF.

This rearrangement joins TRBV6-5 to TRBJ2-5, with D tentatively TRBD2 (6 bases). The J call may be wrong; the DNA end is better matched by TRBJ2-7. The CDR3 consists of 15 residues. CDR1 and CDR2 from the germline V gene are MNHEY and SVGAGI. DNA for the CDR3: TGTGCCAGCAGTTACTCGAGCGGGCTTTCCTACGAGCAGTACTTC. Its protein product is CASSYSSGLSYEQYF.

This clone was seen only once. The rearrangement links TRBV5-4 to TRBJ2-2, with 14 bases matching TRBD2. CDR1 and CDR2 from the germline V gene are SGHNT and YYREEE (reference sequence). The length of the CDR3 is 18 residues. Losses at the gene ends were 4 bases for V and 4 bases for J; bases not matched to a gene: 9. CDR3 DNA: TGTGCCAGCAGCCCCGGACTAGCGGGAGGATTCAGCACCGGGGAGCTGTTTTTT. The encoded protein is CASSPGLAGGFSTGELFF.

The chain carries TRBV13 and TRBJ1-4; D gene ambiguous. The CDR3 has 13 residues. From germline, CDR1 is PRHDT and CDR2 FYEKMQ (reference sequence). V was clipped by 5 bases and J by 6 bases, with 10 bases between them. The CDR3 region has the DNA TGTGCCAGCAGCCCCGTCTCGCATGAAAAACTGTTTTTT. Protein: CASSPVSHEKLFF.

The rearrangement joins TRBV5-1 to TRBJ2-7; the match to TRBD2 covers 7 bases. J lost 0 bases, V lost 4 bases, and 4 bases had no gene match. CDR1 and CDR2 from the germline V gene are SGHRS and YFSETQ. The CDR3 spans 14 residues. The CDR3 nucleotides read TGCGCCAGCAGCCCCGGGGACTACTCCTACGAGCAGTACTTC. Its translation is CASSPGDYSYEQYF.

The chain carries TRBV19 and TRBJ2-1; TRBD1 agrees at 8 bases. The CDR3 contains 15 residues. J gave up 2 bases and V 6 bases, and 6 bases lay outside the gene matches. Germline V lookup: CDR1 LNHDA, CDR2 SQIVND (reference sequence). The CDR3 region is CASRTQGATYNEQFF. DNA of the CDR3: TGTGCCAGTAGGACGCAGGGGGCAACCTACAATGAGCAGTTCTTC.

This chain uses TRBV10-3 with TRBJ2-3; D call uncertain. Germline assignment: CDR1 ENHRY and CDR2 SYGVKD. This CDR3 has 14 residues. The V and J ends lost 3 bases and 4 bases respectively, with 11 bases between them. The CDR3 nucleotides read TGTGCCATCAGTGATGGGCTAGATGCAGATACGCAGTATTTT. Amino acids: CAISDGLDADTQYF.

The chain recombines TRBV4-1 with TRBJ1-5; D is possibly TRBD1 (5 bases). CDR3 length: 14 residues. Trimming stripped 6 bases from V and 0 bases from J, with 9 bases between. Germline V gene lookup returns CDR1 MGHRA and CDR2 YSYEKL. The CDR3 DNA reads as TGCGCCAGCAGTCTCAGGGATAGCAATCAGCCCCAGCATTTT. Translation gives CASSLRDSNQPQHF.

V and J are TRBV27 and TRBJ1-1, with D possibly matching TRBD1 (5 bases). The V end lost 2 bases, the J end lost 4 bases, and 11 bases lay between the germline ends. CDR3 length: 14 residues. Per the germline V gene, CDR1 is MNHEY and CDR2 is SMNVEV (reference sequence). CDR3 in amino acids: CASSLGGPSTEAFF. In DNA, the CDR3 is TGTGCCAGCAGTTTAGGGGGTCCCAGCACTGAAGCTTTCTTT.

This sequence joins TRBV7-9 and TRBJ1-1; no clear D gene. The V and J ends lost 5 bases and 8 bases respectively, with 15 bases between them. The CDR3 consists of 13 residues. Germline loops: CDR1 SEHNR, CDR2 FQNEAQ (reference sequence). The CDR3 sequence is CASSPGGVREAFF. The CDR3 DNA reads TGTGCCAGCAGCCCAGGTGGCGTAAGAGAAGCTTTCTTT. Supplemented by reference TRBV7-9 and TRBJ1-1, the full variable domain reads DTGVSQNPRHKITKRGQNVTFRCDPISEHNRLYWYRQTLGQGPEFLTYFQNEAQLEKSRLLSDRFSAERPKGSFSTLEIQRTEQGDSAMYLCASSPGGVREAFFGQGTRLTVV.

J is TRBJ1-5 and V is TRBV6-1; D perhaps matches TRBD1 (5 bases). This CDR3 has 17 amino acids. Germline CDR1 and CDR2: MNHNS and SASEGT. V dropped 1 base and J dropped 3 bases, with 16 bases sitting between them. CDR3 residues: CASSEGTGVSYNQPQHF. The CDR3 DNA follows: TGTGCCAGCAGTGAAGGCACAGGAGTGTCGTACAATCAGCCCCAGCATTTT.

This rearrangement joins TRBV7-9 to TRBJ1-2; D call uncertain. The V gene lost 3 bases and the J gene lost 0 bases, with 8 bases spanning the gap. Germline assignment: CDR1 SEHNR and CDR2 FQNEAQ (reference sequence). This CDR3 spans 14 amino acids. The CDR3, as DNA: TGTGCCAGCAGCTTTGGACCCTCTAACTATGGCTACACCTTC. Its translation is CASSFGPSNYGYTF.

The chain links TRBV18 to TRBJ1-2; TRBD1 aligns across 7 bases. This CDR3 spans 17 amino acids. Germline CDR1 KGHSH, CDR2 LQKENI. The ends lost 0 bases at V and 8 bases at J; junction bases unmatched: 15. As DNA, the CDR3 is TGTGCCAGCTCACCACCGAACGGCCAAGACAGGGTGGGCGGCTACACCTTC. It specifies CASSPPNGQDRVGGYTF.

This clone was seen just once. This chain connects TRBV4-1 to TRBJ2-4; D may be TRBD2 (6 bases). V shed 6 bases and J shed 5 bases, with 17 bases lying between them. Germline assignment: CDR1 MGHRA and CDR2 YSYEKL. The CDR3 has 15 amino acids. The CDR3 sequence is CASRPAGGKENIQYF. The CDR3 nucleotides read TGCGCCAGCAGACCCGCAGGAGGGAAGGAAAACATTCAGTACTTC.

V gene TRBV7-3 combines with J gene TRBJ1-5, with D hard to call. Between the trimmed V and J ends, which lost 3 bases and 0 bases, there was a span of 21 bases. This CDR3 is 19 amino acids long. CDR1 is SGHTA and CDR2 is FQGTGA in the germline V gene. CDR3 DNA: TGTGCCAGCAGCTTTTTTTACAGCCCCCAACTGCTTAGCAATCAGCCCCAGCATTTT. Translated, it gives CASSFFYSPQLLSNQPQHF. The full variable domain, completed using reference TRBV7-3 and TRBJ1-5, is GAGVSQTPSNKVTEKGKYVELRCDPISGHTALYWYRQSLGQGPEFLIYFQGTGAADDSGLPNDRFFAVRPEGSVSTLKIQRTERGDSAVYLCASSFFYSPQLLSNQPQHFGDGTRLSIL.

This rearrangement joins TRBV6-5 to TRBJ2-1, with TRBD1 matching 8 bases. This CDR3 comprises 14 residues. Germline CDR1 is MNHEY and CDR2 is SVGAGI. Trimming removed 7 bases from V and 8 bases from J; junction bases left unmatched: 10. The CDR3, as DNA: TGTGCCAGCAACTATGGACAGGGTTTGGATGAGCAGTTCTTC. This translates into CASNYGQGLDEQFF.

This chain links TRBV19 with TRBJ2-1; tentatively, D is TRBD2 (6 bases). There are 16 residues in the CDR3. Germline V gene lookup returns CDR1 LNHDA and CDR2 SQIVND (reference sequence). Trimming left V 5 bases short and J 0 bases short, with 14 bases between. The CDR3 loop is CASSALREYSYNEQFF. DNA of the CDR3: TGTGCCAGTAGTGCTCTTCGGGAGTACTCCTACAATGAGCAGTTCTTC.

The rearrangement uses TRBV6-5 and TRBJ1-6; D unclear. V was trimmed by 2 bases and J by 1 base, leaving 6 bases between them. Germline V lookup: CDR1 MNHEY, CDR2 SVGAGI. The CDR3 is made up of 15 amino acids. CDR3 sequence reads: CASSYAGSYNSPLHF. The CDR3 DNA follows: TGTGCCAGCAGTTACGCCGGGTCCTATAATTCACCCCTCCACTTT.

The CDR3 coding sequence is TGTGCCAGCAGCATACCCCTCGAGACCCAGTACTTC. Amino acid sequence: CASSIPLETQYF. The V gene is TRBV7-9, the J gene TRBJ2-5; D is unclear. Germline V gives CDR1 SEHNR, CDR2 FQNEAQ (reference sequence). The CDR3 is made up of 12 amino acids. V dropped 5 bases and J dropped 5 bases, with 9 bases sitting between them.

This sequence joins TRBV11-1 and TRBJ2-7; TRBD1 agrees at 8 bases. This CDR3 is built from 15 residues. Germline CDR1 and CDR2: SGHAT and FQDESV (reference sequence). V trimming: 4 bases; J trimming: 1 base; junction bases outside the gene matches: 6. In DNA form, the CDR3 reads TGTGCCAGCAGCTCTCAGGGGGCGCAATCCTACGAGCAGTACTTC. It codes for CASSSQGAQSYEQYF.

V usage is TRBV11-2 and J usage is TRBJ2-7; D is unresolved. The V end was cut by 1 base, the J end by 0 bases, with 4 bases between. The CDR3 loop spans 13 amino acids. CDR1 and CDR2 (germline): SGHAT, FQNNGV. This CDR3 reads CASSLGPSYEQYF. CDR3 in DNA: TGTGCCAGCAGCTTAGGGCCCTCCTACGAGCAGTACTTC. The whole variable domain, filled in from reference TRBV11-2 and TRBJ2-7, reads EAGVAQSPRYKIIEKRQSVAFWCNPISGHATLYWYQQILGQGPKLLIQFQNNGVVDDSQLPKDRFSAERLKGVDSTLKIQPAKLEDSAVYLCASSLGPSYEQYFGPGTRLTVT.

This rearrangement joins TRBV19 to TRBJ2-7, with TRBD2 matching 8 bases. CDR3 length equals 14 residues. J was trimmed by 4 bases and V by 9 bases; bases with no gene match: 11. The germline gives CDR1 LNHDA, CDR2 SQIVND (reference sequence). CDR3 nucleotides: TGTGCCAGCGCCGCGGGGGGTAGTCTGTACGAGCAGTACTTC. It translates to CASAAGGSLYEQYF.

The V gene is TRBV9, the J gene TRBJ1-2; possible D gene TRBD1, 6 bases. The CDR3 sequence is 13 residues long. CDR1 is SGDLS and CDR2 is YYNGEE in the germline V gene. The germline V and J ends were trimmed by 4 bases and 8 bases, with 15 bases remaining between them. The CDR3 spells CASSTSGVGGYTF. The CDR3 DNA follows: TGTGCCAGCAGCACCTCAGGGGTCGGGGGCTACACCTTC. The full variable domain, its missing parts supplied by reference TRBV9 and TRBJ1-2, is DSGVTQTPKHLITATGQRVTLRCSPRSGDLSVYWYQQSLDQGLQFLIQYYNGEERAKGNILERFSAQQFPDLHSELNLSSLELGDSALYFCASSTSGVGGYTFGSGTRLTVV.

This clone was recorded once. J is TRBJ2-2 and V is TRBV5-1, with 9 positions matching TRBD2. Germline trimming cut 0 bases from V and 4 bases from J; bases unmatched to any gene: 7. This CDR3 is 17 amino acids long. Germline V CDR1 and CDR2: SGHRS, YFSETQ. The DNA for the CDR3 is TGCGCCAGCAGCTTGGAAGCTAGCGGGACGAGCACCGGGGAGCTGTTTTTT. It specifies CASSLEASGTSTGELFF.

This chain uses TRBV5-1 with TRBJ1-1; TRBD1 might be the D (6 bases). V was clipped by 7 bases and J by 4 bases, with 17 bases between them. This CDR3 is 14 amino acids long. Looked up from germline, CDR1 is SGHRS and CDR2 is YFSETQ. The CDR3 region has the DNA TGCGCCAGCTCCGCCGGGGGGGCTGGCACTGAAGCTTTCTTT. Translated: CASSAGGAGTEAFF.

This chain joins TRBV4-1 and TRBJ2-2; a weak D match, TRBD2 (5 bases). Trimming took off 0 bases at V and 1 base at J, with 15 bases between the two ends. Germline V gives CDR1 MGHRA, CDR2 YSYEKL. CDR3 size: 18 residues. Written as DNA, the CDR3 is TGCGCCAGCAGCCAAGAGGGAGACACCCATTGGAACACCGGGGAGCTGTTTTTT. As protein: CASSQEGDTHWNTGELFF.

This chain uses TRBV6-5 with TRBJ2-2, with 10 nucleotides matching TRBD2. Germline CDR1 reads MNHEY; CDR2 reads SVGAGI. The V segment lost 3 bases and the J segment 4 bases; nucleotides outside the gene matches: 5. The CDR3 consists of 16 residues. CDR3 loop: CASSYVLAGLTGELFF. CDR3 sequence (DNA): TGTGCCAGCAGTTATGTACTAGCGGGACTCACCGGGGAGCTGTTTTTT.

J is TRBJ1-3 and V is TRBV6-1; D is uncertain. The CDR3 covers 16 residues. Germline CDR1 and CDR2: MNHNS and SASEGT. The V end was cut by 2 bases, the J end by 0 bases, with 11 bases between. The CDR3 nucleotides are TGTGCCAGCAGTGAACTCTGGAATAACTCTGGAAACACCATATATTTT. Its translation: CASSELWNNSGNTIYF.

This chain joins TRBV7-9 and TRBJ2-3; D unclear. The CDR3 length is 13 residues. Trimming took 4 bases from V and 2 from J, leaving 7 bases between them. Germline V gene lookup returns CDR1 SEHNR and CDR2 FQNEAQ (reference sequence). The CDR3 loop is CASSWVTTDTQYF. The DNA for the CDR3 is TGTGCCAGCAGCTGGGTAACCACAGATACGCAGTATTTT.

V is TRBV27 and J is TRBJ1-1, with 7 bases identical to TRBD1. J gave up 0 bases and V 0 bases, and 10 bases lay outside the gene matches. Germline V gene lookup returns CDR1 MNHEY and CDR2 SMNVEV (reference sequence). CDR3 length: 18 amino acids. The CDR3 reads CASSLSGAGGIMNTEAFF. For the CDR3, the DNA is TGTGCCAGCAGTTTATCGGGGGCAGGGGGTATTATGAACACTGAAGCTTTCTTT.

The V gene is TRBV6-5, the J gene TRBJ2-7; no reliable D call. This CDR3 comprises 13 residues. V lost 2 bases to trimming and J lost 6 bases, with 11 bases between them. CDR1 is MNHEY and CDR2 is SVGAGI in the germline V gene. This chain's CDR3 is CASSYALRSEQYF. CDR3 nucleotide sequence: TGTGCCAGCAGTTACGCCCTCAGGTCCGAGCAGTACTTC.

V usage is TRBV27 and J usage is TRBJ2-5; 11 bases line up with TRBD2. The CDR3 runs 17 residues. Germline V gene sequence: CDR1 MNHEY, CDR2 SMNVEV (reference sequence). J was trimmed by 0 bases and V by 7 bases; bases with no gene match: 10. CDR3 bases: TGTGCCAGCAATAATATGACTAGCGGGAAAGACCAAGAGACCCAGTACTTC. Translation: CASNNMTSGKDQETQYF.